The rows below give T cell receptor beta chains drawn from one sample of a study of blood T cells in healthy people across ages. MiXCR, applied by TCRdb to the 5' RACE reads, yields one record per CDR3 protein. The sample includes about 730,000 distinct CDR3 sequences, around 46% of them seen just once. The sequenced material came from blood. Source of these receptors: a woman aged 55-69 years in good health. The CDR3 runs from the conserved cysteine through the conserved F or W. A D gene is named only where the DNA matches it firmly. The size field is filled for only some rows; it gives once, few, many or a size class.

J gene	D gene	clone size	V gene	CDR3 protein	CDR3 DNA
TRBJ2-1	TRBD2	-	TRBV7-2	CASSLRPLAGGYNEQFF	TGTGCCAGCAGCCTTAGGCCACTAGCGGGAGGGTACAATGAGCAGTTCTTC
TRBJ2-1	-	-	TRBV20-1	CSGGDSYNEQFF	TGCAGTGGGGGGGATTCCTACAATGAGCAGTTCTTC
TRBJ1-3	-	-	TRBV6-1	CASNLSGNTIYF	TGTGCCAGCAACCTCTCTGGAAACACCATATATTTT
TRBJ1-2	TRBD1	-	TRBV4-2	CASSQAPGQSYGYTF	TGTGCCAGCAGCCAAGCCCCGGGACAGAGCTATGGCTACACCTTC
TRBJ1-6	-	-	TRBV20-1	CSARKGPADPPLHF	TGCAGTGCTAGAAAGGGCCCGGCGGATCCACCCCTCCACTTT
TRBJ2-1	TRBD2	-	TRBV24-1	CATSDFLTSGPGDEQFF	TGTGCCACCAGTGATTTTTTAACTAGCGGGCCCGGCGATGAGCAGTTCTTC
TRBJ2-7	-	few	TRBV20-1	CSARNRAYEQYF	TGCAGTGCTAGAAACAGGGCTTACGAGCAGTACTTC
TRBJ2-4	-	many	TRBV4-2	CASSLGTGEAIQYF	TGTGCCAGCAGCCTAGGGACCGGGGAAGCTATTCAGTACTTC
TRBJ2-7	-	few	TRBV5-1	CASSLGQAGYEQYF	TGCGCCAGCAGCTTGGGCCAGGCAGGTTACGAGCAGTACTTC
TRBJ1-1	-	-	TRBV20-1	CSASLTGSLRAFF	TGCAGTGCTAGTCTTACAGGGTCTTTGCGGGCTTTCTTT
TRBJ2-5	TRBD1	few	TRBV4-1	CASSQGDRGQETQYF	TGCGCCAGCAGCCAAGGGGACAGGGGTCAAGAGACCCAGTACTTC
TRBJ1-2	-	-	TRBV6-5	CASSYEVRAGYTF	TGTGCCAGCAGTTACGAGGTTCGTGCCGGCTACACCTTC
TRBJ2-7	TRBD2	once	TRBV4-1	CASSHDKSGTSNNEQYF	TGCGCCAGCAGCCACGACAAAAGCGGGACTAGCAACAATGAGCAGTACTTC
TRBJ2-5	-	-	TRBV7-2	CASSPDRWRETQYF	TGTGCCAGCAGCCCCGACAGGTGGCGGGAGACCCAGTACTTC
TRBJ2-3	TRBD2	-	TRBV14	CASSPRTSGSLGDTQYF	TGTGCCAGCAGCCCGAGGACTAGCGGGAGTTTAGGGGATACGCAGTATTTT
TRBJ2-3	-	-	TRBV9	CASSVQGFITDTQYF	TGTGCCAGCAGCGTACAGGGATTTATTACAGATACGCAGTATTTT
TRBJ2-7	-	-	TRBV2	CVSKMTGYEQYF	TGTGTCAGCAAAATGACAGGCTACGAGCAGTACTTC
TRBJ2-1	TRBD2	few	TRBV7-3	CASSSAGVNEQFF	TGTGCCTCTTCATCGGCGGGGGTCAATGAGCAGTTCTTC
TRBJ1-2	-	many	TRBV12-3/TRBV12-4	CASSLGGDYGYTF	TGTGCCAGCAGTCTAGGCGGGGACTATGGCTACACCTTC
TRBJ2-3	-	few	TRBV7-9	CASSLERGAYMTDTQYF	TGTGCCAGCAGCTTAGAAAGGGGGGCCTATATGACAGATACGCAGTATTTT
TRBJ2-7	-	-	TRBV4-3	CASSQDLYGRGRLPSYEQYF	TGCGCCAGCAGCCAAGATCTTTATGGGCGGGGCAGGCTGCCCTCCTACGAGCAGTACTTC
TRBJ2-7	TRBD1	few	TRBV4-1	CASSQGSPGQGYNEQYF	TGCGCCAGCAGCCAAGGGTCACCGGGACAGGGTTATAACGAGCAGTACTTC
TRBJ1-1	-	-	TRBV7-3	CASSLNQRTEAFF	TGTGCCAGCAGCCTAAACCAACGAACTGAAGCTTTCTTT
TRBJ2-1	TRBD2	once	TRBV18	CASSPTLAGSEGQFF	TGTGCCAGCTCACCAACACTAGCGGGATCAGAGGGGCAGTTCTTC
TRBJ2-2	TRBD2	few	TRBV7-3	CASSAIAGGDTGELFF	TGTGCCAGCAGCGCCATAGCGGGGGGGGACACCGGGGAGCTGTTTTTT
TRBJ2-5	-	-	TRBV20-1	CRARGGGKTQYF	TGCAGGGCTAGGGGAGGGGGGAAAACCCAGTACTTC
TRBJ1-4	TRBD1	-	TRBV6-6	CASKGRGLGNEKLFF	TGTGCCAGCAAGGGCAGGGGGTTGGGGAATGAAAAACTGTTTTTT
TRBJ2-7	TRBD1	few	TRBV11-2	CASSSQGQGLYEQYF	TGTGCCAGCAGCTCCCAGGGACAGGGACTCTACGAGCAGTACTTC
TRBJ2-1	TRBD2	many	TRBV30	CAWTGLALTNEQFF	TGTGCCTGGACTGGACTAGCGCTGACGAATGAGCAGTTCTTC
TRBJ2-7	-	many	TRBV3-1	CASSQGWYYEQYF	TGTGCCAGCAGCCAAGGATGGTACTACGAGCAGTACTTC
TRBJ2-5	-	-	TRBV12-3/TRBV12-4	CASSTDRNEQYF	TGTGCCAGCAGTACGGACCGCAATGAGCAGTACTTC
TRBJ1-5	TRBD1	-	TRBV5-1	CASSVEAGQGNQPQHF	TGCGCCAGCAGCGTCGAGGCGGGACAGGGTAATCAGCCCCAGCATTTT
TRBJ2-1	TRBD2	-	TRBV7-9	CASSSPTSGSHNEQFF	TGTGCCAGCAGCTCCCCGACTAGCGGGAGCCACAATGAGCAGTTCTTC
TRBJ2-7	-	few	TRBV27	CASSQLYREPSYEQYF	TGTGCCAGCAGCCAGCTCTACAGGGAACCCTCCTACGAGCAGTACTTC
TRBJ2-5	TRBD1	-	TRBV4-2	CASSQELQQGGAETQYF	TGTGCCAGCAGCCAAGAATTGCAACAGGGGGGCGCAGAGACCCAGTACTTC
TRBJ2-7	TRBD1	-	TRBV29-1	CSVEVVRTGGSEQYF	TGCAGCGTTGAAGTTGTGAGGACAGGGGGCTCCGAGCAGTACTTC
TRBJ1-5	TRBD1	-	TRBV10-3	CAISLQGSDQPQHF	TGTGCCATCAGTTTACAGGGGTCCGATCAGCCCCAGCATTTT
TRBJ2-6	-	few	TRBV6-8	CASRPPPGANVLTF	TGTGCCAGCAGACCACCCCCTGGGGCCAACGTCCTGACTTTC
TRBJ2-1	-	-	TRBV25-1	CASSEGGSSSYNEQFF	TGTGCCAGCAGCGAAGGTGGCTCCAGCTCCTACAATGAGCAGTTCTTC
TRBJ2-1	-	few	TRBV7-2	CASSLTGATYNEQFF	TGTGCCAGCAGCTTAACGGGGGCGACCTACAATGAGCAGTTCTTC
TRBJ2-4	TRBD2	few	TRBV6-2/TRBV6-3	CASSSASWASGHIAKNIQYF	TGTGCCAGCAGTTCCGCGTCGTGGGCTAGCGGACATATAGCCAAAAACATTCAGTACTTC
TRBJ2-7	TRBD2	-	TRBV5-1	CASSFTSGSRSYEQYF	TGCGCCAGCAGCTTCACTAGCGGGAGTCGGTCCTACGAGCAGTACTTC
TRBJ2-3	-	-	TRBV11-3	CASSFSQTDTQYF	TGTGCCAGCAGCTTCTCGCAGACAGATACGCAGTATTTT
TRBJ2-7	-	-	TRBV21-1	CASSATGTPLYEQYF	TGTGCCAGCAGCGCCACCGGGACTCCTCTCTACGAGCAGTACTTC
TRBJ1-2	-	-	TRBV29-1	CSSGGGYGYTF	TGCAGCAGCGGGGGTGGCTATGGCTACACCTTC
TRBJ1-1	-	-	TRBV21-1	CASSKVHKRLTGGSVYLHPTEAFF	TGTGCCAGCAGCAAAGTGCATAAAAGGTTGACAGGGGGCAGTGTGTACTTACATCCTACCGAAGCTTTCTTT
TRBJ2-2	-	few	TRBV7-3	CASSLGSSNTGELFF	TGTGCCAGCAGCTTAGGCAGTTCGAACACCGGGGAGCTGTTTTTT
TRBJ2-7	-	-	TRBV7-2	CASSSTDNPYEQYF	TGTGCCAGCAGCTCGACCGATAACCCCTACGAGCAGTACTTC
TRBJ2-1	TRBD2	-	TRBV3-1	CASSRLAASYNEQFF	TGTGCCAGCAGCCGGCTAGCGGCCTCCTACAATGAGCAGTTCTTC
TRBJ2-5	TRBD2	many	TRBV5-8	CASSLPGLGLQTQYF	TGTGCCAGCAGCCTCCCGGGACTAGGTCTGCAGACCCAGTACTTC
TRBJ1-1	-	once	TRBV7-9	CASSFLGQNTEAFF	TGTGCCAGCAGCTTCCTGGGACAGAACACTGAAGCTTTCTTT
TRBJ2-5	-	-	TRBV2	CASNGFRGTQETQYF	TGTGCCAGCAATGGATTTAGGGGGACCCAAGAGACCCAGTACTTC